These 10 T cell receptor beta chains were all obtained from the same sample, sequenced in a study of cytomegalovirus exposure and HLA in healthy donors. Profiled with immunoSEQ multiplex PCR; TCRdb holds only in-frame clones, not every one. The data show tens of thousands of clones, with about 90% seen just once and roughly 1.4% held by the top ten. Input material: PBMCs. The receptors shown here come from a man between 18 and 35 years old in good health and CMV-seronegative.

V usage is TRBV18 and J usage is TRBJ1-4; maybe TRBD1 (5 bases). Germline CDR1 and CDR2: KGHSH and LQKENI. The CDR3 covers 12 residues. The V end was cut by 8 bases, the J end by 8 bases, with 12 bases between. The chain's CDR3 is CASRGGGEKLFF. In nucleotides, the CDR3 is TGTGCCAGCCGGGGGGGAGGCGAAAAACTGTTTTTT.

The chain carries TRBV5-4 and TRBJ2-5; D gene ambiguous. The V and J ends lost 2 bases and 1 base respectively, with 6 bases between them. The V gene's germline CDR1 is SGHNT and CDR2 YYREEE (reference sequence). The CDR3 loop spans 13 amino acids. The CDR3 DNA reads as TGTGCCAGCAGCTTTCCCGGCCAAGAGACCCAGTACTTC. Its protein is CASSFPGQETQYF.

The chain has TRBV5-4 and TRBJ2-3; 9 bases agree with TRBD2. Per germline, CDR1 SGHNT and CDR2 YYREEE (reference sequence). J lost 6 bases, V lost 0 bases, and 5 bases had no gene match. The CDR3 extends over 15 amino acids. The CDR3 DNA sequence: TGTGCCAGCAGCTTGGAGTCTAGCGGGACCGATACGCAGTATTTT. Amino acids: CASSLESSGTDTQYF.

The CDR3 spells CASSPSGGQNFYEQYF. CDR3 sequence (DNA): TGTGCCAGCAGCCCCTCTGGAGGCCAGAATTTCTACGAGCAGTACTTC. The chain joins TRBV11-3 to TRBJ2-7; the D gene is possibly TRBD2 (5 bases). The V gene's germline CDR1 is SGHNT and CDR2 YENEEA. Deletions cut 5 bases from V and 3 bases from J, with 20 bases between. The CDR3 runs 16 residues.

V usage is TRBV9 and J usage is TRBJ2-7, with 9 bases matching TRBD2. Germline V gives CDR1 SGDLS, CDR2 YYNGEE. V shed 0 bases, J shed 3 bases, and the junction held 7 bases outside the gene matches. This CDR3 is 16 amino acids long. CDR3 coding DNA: TGTGCCAGCAGCGTAGATCCCGGACTAGCGATCTACGAGCAGTACTTC. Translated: CASSVDPGLAIYEQYF.

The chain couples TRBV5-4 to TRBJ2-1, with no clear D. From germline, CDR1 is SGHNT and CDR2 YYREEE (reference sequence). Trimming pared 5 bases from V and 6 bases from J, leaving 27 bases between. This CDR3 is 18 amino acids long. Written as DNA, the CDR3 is TGTGCCAGCAGTTGGTCAAGTTCCCCACGCCCCACTTTCAATGAGCAGTTCTTC. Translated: CASSWSSSPRPTFNEQFF.

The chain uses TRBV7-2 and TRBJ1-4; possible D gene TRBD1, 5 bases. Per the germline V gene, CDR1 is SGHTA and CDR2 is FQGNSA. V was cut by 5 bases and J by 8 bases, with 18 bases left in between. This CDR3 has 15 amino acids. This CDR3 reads CASSTPGGGAEKLFF. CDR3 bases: TGTGCCAGCAGCACTCCGGGGGGTGGGGCCGAAAAACTGTTTTTT.

CDR3 nucleotide sequence: TGCAGCGTTGAAGACTACGGGAGAGGGAATGAGCAGTTCTTC. Translation gives CSVEDYGRGNEQFF. This chain uses TRBV29-1 with TRBJ2-1; D is perhaps TRBD2 (6 bases). The V gene lost 0 bases and the J gene lost 7 bases, with 13 bases spanning the gap. CDR1 and CDR2 from the germline V gene are SQVTM and ANQGSEA. The CDR3 length is 14 residues.

The CDR3 loop reads CASSLSQTDTQYF. The CDR3 DNA reads as TGTGCCAGCAGCTTATCCCAGACAGATACGCAGTATTTT. This chain links TRBV7-2 with TRBJ2-3; D is unresolved. CDR3 length: 13 residues. Germline V gene data show CDR1 as SGHTA and CDR2 as FQGNSA. Trimming stripped 2 bases from V and 3 bases from J, with 6 bases between.

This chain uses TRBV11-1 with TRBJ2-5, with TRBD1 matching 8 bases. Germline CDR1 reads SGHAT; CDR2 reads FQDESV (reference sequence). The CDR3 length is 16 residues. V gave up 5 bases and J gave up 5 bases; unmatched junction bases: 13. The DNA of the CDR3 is TGTGCCAGCAGCCCTGCAGGGGGCGACGGGGTGGAGACCCAGTACTTC. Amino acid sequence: CASSPAGGDGVETQYF.